A single T cell receptor beta chain is shown here with its context. Its matching antigen is unknown. The sample comes from a study of a mutant IDH1 vaccine in newly diagnosed glioma. Across the study: Patients were pretreated with radiotherapy, temozolomide, or both, mostly both.

This CDR3 comprises 15 residues. The V gene's germline CDR1 is SGDLS and CDR2 YYNGEE. V dropped 2 bases and J dropped 4 bases, with 15 bases sitting between them. Time point in this sample: week 23, last vaccination. The study gave 300 ug of mutant IDH1 20-mer peptide per vaccine dose, with topical imiquimod. TCRdb keeps only in-frame clones here, not all; method: immunoSEQ multiplex PCR. The sample lists 35,000 to 50,000 clones; approximately 84% were seen once. The origin of this receptor is a woman between 18 and 29 years old with glioma. Some clones in this sample may be carry-over from other donors' samples. The chain carries TRBV9 and TRBJ1-2; a possible D gene is TRBD1 (5 bases). The sample was PBMCs, taken from a glioma patient whose treatment included an IDH1 peptide vaccine. The CDR3 here is CASSVSGGGIYGYTF. Here the CDR3 DNA reads TGTGCCAGCAGCGTTAGTGGGGGGGGTATCTATGGCTACACCTTC.